This is a list of T cell receptor beta chains from one sample in a study of T cells in localized non-small cell lung cancer. Profiled with immunoSEQ multiplex PCR; TCRdb holds only in-frame clones, not every one. This table holds around 36,000 clones, roughly 83% found once. This specimen was PBMCs, taken before any cancer treatment. The receptor set was obtained from a woman aged 40 to 75 with stage II squamous cell lung carcinoma. CDR3s include the opening cysteine and the closing phenylalanine or tryptophan. A D gene is named only where the DNA matches it firmly. A row's size may be missing; if present it is once, few, many or a size class.

J gene | D gene | clone size | V gene | CDR3 length | CDR3 protein | CDR3 DNA
TRBJ1-6 | - | once | TRBV6-6 | 16 | CASSYGGGQGNSPLHF | TGTGCCAGCAGTTACGGGGGGGGGCAGGGGAACTCACCCCTCCACTTT
TRBJ2-5 | TRBD1 | - | TRBV19 | 15 | CASSPPGQGAETQYF | TGTGCCAGTAGTCCGCCGGGACAGGGGGCAGAGACCCAGTACTTC
TRBJ1-4 | TRBD1 | - | TRBV7-9 | 14 | CASSQTGEGEKLFF | TGTGCCAGCAGCCAGACAGGGGAAGGCGAAAAACTGTTTTTT
TRBJ2-5 | - | - | TRBV15 | 13 | CATSTGIQETQYF | TGTGCCACCAGCACTGGGATCCAAGAGACCCAGTACTTC
TRBJ2-3 | - | once | TRBV29-1 | 13 | CSVETGLTDTQYF | TGCAGCGTTGAAACAGGGCTCACAGATACGCAGTATTTT
TRBJ2-5 | TRBD2 | - | TRBV18 | 18 | CASSPLLGLAGIPETQYF | TGTGCCAGCTCACCCTTACTAGGGCTAGCGGGAATTCCGGAGACCCAGTACTTC
TRBJ2-3 | - | - | TRBV6-1 | 13 | CASVALNTDTQYF | TGTGCCAGCGTAGCTTTAAACACAGATACGCAGTATTTT
TRBJ2-7 | - | - | TRBV29-1 | 11 | CSVLSHYEQYF | TGCAGCGTTCTATCTCATTACGAGCAGTACTTC
TRBJ2-1 | TRBD2 | - | TRBV2 | 18 | CASSESGLAGVTYNEQFF | TGTGCCAGCAGTGAATCGGGACTAGCGGGGGTCACCTACAATGAGCAGTTCTTC
TRBJ2-5 | - | - | TRBV6-1 | 14 | CASSETFREETQYF | TGTGCCAGCAGTGAAACGTTCCGGGAAGAGACCCAGTACTTC
TRBJ1-1 | TRBD1 | once | TRBV11-2 | 13 | CASAGQQNTEAFF | TGTGCCAGCGCGGGACAGCAGAACACTGAAGCTTTCTTT
TRBJ2-7 | - | - | TRBV6-5 | 12 | CASSSSRHEQYF | TGTGCCAGCAGTTCCTCTAGGCACGAGCAGTACTTC
TRBJ1-5 | - | - | TRBV2 | 13 | CASSDSGNQPQHF | TGTGCCAGCAGTGACTCCGGCAATCAGCCCCAGCATTTT
TRBJ1-5 | - | - | TRBV7-8 | 14 | CASSLKGGNQPQHF | TGTGCCAGCAGCTTAAAGGGTGGCAATCAGCCCCAGCATTTT
TRBJ2-2 | - | - | TRBV2 | 13 | CASSEWSPGELFF | TGTGCCAGCAGTGAATGGTCTCCCGGGGAGCTGTTTTTT
TRBJ1-1 | TRBD1 | medium-sized | TRBV2 | 15 | CASSGTGDMNTEAFF | TGTGCCAGCTCCGGGACAGGAGACATGAACACTGAAGCTTTCTTT
TRBJ1-3 | - | - | TRBV7-2 | 13 | CASSTSSGNTIYF | TGTGCCAGCAGTACGAGCTCCGGAAACACCATATATTTT
TRBJ1-1 | - | - | TRBV6-1 | 14 | CASRIGGRGTEAFF | TGTGCCAGCAGGATAGGGGGTCGTGGCACTGAAGCTTTCTTT
TRBJ1-6 | TRBD1 | - | TRBV6-1 | 15 | CASGEQGAGNPPLHF | TGTGCCAGCGGGGAACAGGGGGCTGGGAATCCACCCCTCCACTTT
TRBJ1-2 | - | - | TRBV7-9 | 12 | CASSSSVYGYTF | TGTGCCAGCAGCTCCAGTGTCTATGGCTACACCTTC
TRBJ2-1 | TRBD1 | - | TRBV5-1 | 17 | CASSLASTGGAGNEQFF | TGCGCCAGCAGCTTGGCCTCTACAGGGGGCGCTGGCAATGAGCAGTTCTTC
TRBJ2-1 | - | - | TRBV7-2 | 13 | CASSLPSLFEQFF | TGTGCCAGCAGCTTACCATCGTTGTTTGAGCAGTTCTTC
TRBJ2-3 | - | - | TRBV27 | 15 | CASSPLAARTDTQYF | TGTGCCAGCAGCCCCTTGGCGGCCCGCACAGATACGCAGTATTTT
TRBJ2-1 | TRBD2 | once | TRBV5-1 | 15 | CASRNSAGGTYEQFF | TGCGCCAGCAGGAATTCAGCGGGGGGGACCTATGAGCAGTTCTTC
TRBJ1-2 | - | - | TRBV2 | 14 | CASSEMGEGNGYTF | TGTGCCAGCAGTGAGATGGGGGAAGGTAATGGCTACACCTTC
TRBJ2-5 | TRBD1 | - | TRBV4-3 | 15 | CASSPRTGGVETQYF | TGCGCCAGCAGCCCGCGGACAGGGGGCGTTGAGACCCAGTACTTC
TRBJ2-1 | - | - | TRBV19 | 13 | CASSPTISGLSFF | TGTGCCAGTAGTCCCACCATTAGCGGACTCAGCTTCTTC
TRBJ1-2 | - | few | TRBV7-2 | 12 | CASSSYGDGYTF | TGTGCCAGCAGCAGCTATGGTGATGGCTACACCTTC
TRBJ1-4 | - | - | TRBV7-2 | 15 | CASSPPGGVNEKLFF | TGTGCCAGCAGCCCCCCCGGGGGGGTTAATGAAAAACTGTTTTTT
TRBJ2-2 | TRBD1 | - | TRBV28 | 14 | CASSLGQGAGELFF | TGTGCCAGCAGTTTGGGACAGGGAGCCGGGGAGCTGTTTTTT
TRBJ1-1 | - | - | TRBV28 | 13 | CASSRQRNTEAFF | TGTGCCAGCAGCCGTCAACGGAACACTGAAGCTTTCTTT
TRBJ1-2 | TRBD1 | - | TRBV29-1 | 13 | CSVSTGSVWGYTF | TGCAGCGTTTCGACAGGGTCGGTTTGGGGCTACACCTTC
TRBJ2-3 | - | - | TRBV6-5 | 14 | CASSYKRAQDTQYF | TGTGCCAGCAGTTACAAGAGGGCTCAAGATACGCAGTATTTT
TRBJ1-4 | - | - | TRBV7-9 | 16 | CASSSTILGTNEKLFF | TGTGCCAGCAGCTCAACCATTTTAGGAACTAATGAAAAACTGTTTTTT
TRBJ1-1 | - | - | TRBV2 | 14 | CASSRRQVNTEAFF | TGTGCCAGCAGTAGGAGACAGGTCAACACTGAAGCTTTCTTT
TRBJ2-5 | - | - | TRBV27 | 16 | CASSLQGGGSWETQYF | TGTGCCAGCAGTTTGCAGGGTGGCGGGTCCTGGGAGACCCAGTACTTC
TRBJ1-2 | - | - | TRBV12-5 | 16 | CASGLSGRDPLMGYTF | TGTGCTAGTGGTTTGTCCGGACGAGATCCATTGATGGGCTACACCTTC
TRBJ2-2 | TRBD2 | - | TRBV7-9 | 17 | CASSSLAGGPGTGELFF | TGTGCCAGCAGCTCACTAGCGGGAGGGCCGGGGACCGGGGAGCTGTTTTTT
TRBJ2-7 | - | - | TRBV19 | 13 | CASSSAPRGEQYF | TGTGCCAGTAGTTCCGCTCCTCGTGGTGAGCAGTACTTC
TRBJ1-3 | - | - | TRBV5-1 | 16 | CASSLRSGADGNTIYF | TGCGCCAGCAGCTTGAGGTCCGGGGCAGACGGAAACACCATATATTTT
TRBJ1-6 | - | - | TRBV6-5 | 15 | CASSPTGLTASPLHF | TGTGCCAGCAGCCCGACAGGCCTAACGGCGTCACCCCTCCACTTT